This T cell receptor beta chain was retrieved from a study of blood T cell repertoires in COVID-19. The overall study: Collection of acute and convalescent COVID-19 samples took place in the United States, Italy and Spain. Sample material is recorded as cDNA or gDNA derived from T cells, B-cell-depleted T cells, or PBMCs.

Original analysis: By means of reference gene primer amplification, nucleated cell counts were estimated. Data came from immunoSEQ multiplex PCR; TCRdb stores just in-frame clones and leaves some out. V and J calls and clone size follow that table, whereas D and trimming were derived from the DNA. The sample contains under 20,000 clones, roughly 80% of which appear only once. The receptor's source is a man older than 75 with acute or convalescent COVID-19. The sequencing input was peripheral blood.

CDR3 coding DNA: TGCGCCAGCAGCTTGGGGACAGGGAGAGGAAACACCATATATTTT. Translated, it gives CASSLGTGRGNTIYF. The gene calls are TRBV5-1 and TRBJ1-3, with 8 bases identical to TRBD1. Germline CDR1 is SGHRS and CDR2 is YFSETQ. The CDR3 covers 15 residues. Trimming removed 0 bases from V and 4 bases from J; junction bases left unmatched: 3.